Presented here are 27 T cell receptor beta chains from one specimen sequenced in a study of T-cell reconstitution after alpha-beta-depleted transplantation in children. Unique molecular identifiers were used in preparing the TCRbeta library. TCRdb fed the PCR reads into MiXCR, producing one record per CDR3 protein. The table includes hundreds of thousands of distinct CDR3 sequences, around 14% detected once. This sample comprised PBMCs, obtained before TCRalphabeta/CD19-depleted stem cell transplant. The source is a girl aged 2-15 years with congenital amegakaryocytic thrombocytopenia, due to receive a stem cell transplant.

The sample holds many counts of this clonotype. DNA of the CDR3: TGTGCCAGCAGCTTAGTTCGGGGGGAGCCCCAGCATTTT. Translating it yields CASSLVRGEPQHF. The chain joins TRBV7-6 to TRBJ1-5; D might be TRBD1 (5 bases). V was cut by 1 base and J by 8 bases, with 9 bases left in between. The CDR3 runs 13 residues. The germline V gene has CDR1 SGHVS and CDR2 FNYEAQ.

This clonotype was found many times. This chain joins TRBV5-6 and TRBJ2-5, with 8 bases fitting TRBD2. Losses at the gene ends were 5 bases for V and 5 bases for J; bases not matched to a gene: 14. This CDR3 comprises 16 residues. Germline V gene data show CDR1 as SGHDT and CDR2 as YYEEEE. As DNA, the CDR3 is TGTGCCAGCAGGCGGGAGGCGGGCGTTTTCGTGGAGACCCAGTACTTC. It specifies CASRREAGVFVETQYF.

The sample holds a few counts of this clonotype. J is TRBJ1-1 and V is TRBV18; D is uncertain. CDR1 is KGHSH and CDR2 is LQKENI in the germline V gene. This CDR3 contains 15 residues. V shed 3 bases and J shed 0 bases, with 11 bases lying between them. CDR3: CASSPSVPLNTEAFF. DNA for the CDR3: TGTGCCAGCTCACCGTCAGTACCATTGAACACTGAAGCTTTCTTT.

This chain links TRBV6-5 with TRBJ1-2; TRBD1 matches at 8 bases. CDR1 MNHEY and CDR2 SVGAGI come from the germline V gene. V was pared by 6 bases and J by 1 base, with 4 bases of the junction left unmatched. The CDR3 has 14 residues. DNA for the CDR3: TGTGCCAGCAGCCGGGACAGGATTAACTATGGCTACACCTTC. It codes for CASSRDRINYGYTF.

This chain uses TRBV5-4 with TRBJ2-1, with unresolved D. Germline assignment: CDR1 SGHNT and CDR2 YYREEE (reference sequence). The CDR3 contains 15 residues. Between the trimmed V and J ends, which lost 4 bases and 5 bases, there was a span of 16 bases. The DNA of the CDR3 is TGTGCCAGCAGCGTCCATCCAATTGTCGACAATGAGCAGTTCTTC. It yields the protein CASSVHPIVDNEQFF.

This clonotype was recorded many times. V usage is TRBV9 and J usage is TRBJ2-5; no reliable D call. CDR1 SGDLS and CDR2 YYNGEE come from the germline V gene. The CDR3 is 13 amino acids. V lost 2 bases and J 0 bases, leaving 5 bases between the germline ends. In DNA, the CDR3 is TGTGCCAGCAGCGTTTCATACCAAGAGACCCAGTACTTC. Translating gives CASSVSYQETQYF.

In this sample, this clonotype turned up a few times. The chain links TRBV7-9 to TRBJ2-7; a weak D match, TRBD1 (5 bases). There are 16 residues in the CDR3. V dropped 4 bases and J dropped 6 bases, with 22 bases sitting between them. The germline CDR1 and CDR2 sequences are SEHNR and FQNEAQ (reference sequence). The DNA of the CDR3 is TGTGCCAGCAGCTCCACCACAGGTCCGGCGCCGGGCGAGCAGTACTTC. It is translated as CASSSTTGPAPGEQYF.

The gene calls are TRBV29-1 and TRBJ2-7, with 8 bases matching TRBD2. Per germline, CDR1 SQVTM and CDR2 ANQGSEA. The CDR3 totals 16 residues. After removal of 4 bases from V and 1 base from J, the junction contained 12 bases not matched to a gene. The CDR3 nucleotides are TGCAGCGTTGGAGGTCGACTAGCGAAACGATCCTACGAGCAGTACTTC. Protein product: CSVGGRLAKRSYEQYF.

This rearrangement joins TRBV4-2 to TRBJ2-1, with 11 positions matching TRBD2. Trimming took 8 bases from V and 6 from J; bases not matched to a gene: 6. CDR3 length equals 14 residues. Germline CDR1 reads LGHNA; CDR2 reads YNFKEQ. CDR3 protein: CASCATSGSNEQFF. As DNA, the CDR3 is TGTGCCAGCTGTGCTACTAGCGGGAGCAATGAGCAGTTCTTC.

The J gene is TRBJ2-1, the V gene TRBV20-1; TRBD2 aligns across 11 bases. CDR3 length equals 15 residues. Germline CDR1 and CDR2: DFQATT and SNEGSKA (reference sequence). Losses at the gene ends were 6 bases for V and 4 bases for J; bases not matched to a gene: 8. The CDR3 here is CSATGTSGKYNEQFF. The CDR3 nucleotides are TGCAGTGCGACCGGGACTAGCGGAAAGTACAATGAGCAGTTCTTC.

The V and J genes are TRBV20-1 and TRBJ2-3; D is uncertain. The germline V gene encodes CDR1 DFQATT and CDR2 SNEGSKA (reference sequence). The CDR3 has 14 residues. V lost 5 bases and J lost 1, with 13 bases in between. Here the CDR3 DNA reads TGCAGTGCTCTTTTGCTGGCGGGCACAGATACGCAGTATTTT. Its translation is CSALLLAGTDTQYF.

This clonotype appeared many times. In DNA form, the CDR3 reads TGTGCCAGCAGTCCACCGGAAGTGCGAGAAAAACTGTTTTTT. Amino acids: CASSPPEVREKLFF. The chain employs TRBV28 and TRBJ1-4, with unresolved D. Germline CDR1 reads MDHEN; CDR2 reads SYDVKM. This CDR3 spans 14 amino acids. V was pared by 5 bases and J by 8 bases, with 15 bases between. The full variable domain, with the rest looked up from reference TRBV28 and TRBJ1-4, is DVKVTQSSRYLVKRTGEKVFLECVQDMDHENMFWYRQDPGLGLRLIYFSYDVKMKEKGDIPEGYSVSREKKERFSLILESASTNQTSMYLCASSPPEVREKLFFGSGTQLSVL.

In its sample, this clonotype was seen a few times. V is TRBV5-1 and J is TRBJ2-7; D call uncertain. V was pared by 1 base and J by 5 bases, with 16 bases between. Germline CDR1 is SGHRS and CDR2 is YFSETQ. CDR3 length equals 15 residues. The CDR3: CASSLPASWSDEQYF. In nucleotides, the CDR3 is TGCGCCAGCAGCTTGCCCGCGAGCTGGTCTGACGAGCAGTACTTC.

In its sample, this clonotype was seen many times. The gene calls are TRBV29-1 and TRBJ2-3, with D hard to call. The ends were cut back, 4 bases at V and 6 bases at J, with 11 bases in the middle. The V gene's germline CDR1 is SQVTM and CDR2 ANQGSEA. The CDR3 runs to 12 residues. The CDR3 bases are TGCAGCGTTGGTAGCATCCGGGATACGCAGTATTTT. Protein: CSVGSIRDTQYF.

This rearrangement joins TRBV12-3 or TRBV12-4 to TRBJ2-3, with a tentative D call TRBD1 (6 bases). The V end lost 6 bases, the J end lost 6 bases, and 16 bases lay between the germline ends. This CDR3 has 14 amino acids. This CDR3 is CASSRNRVADTQYF. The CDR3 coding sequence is TGTGCCAGCAGCCGAAACAGGGTGGCGGATACGCAGTATTTT.

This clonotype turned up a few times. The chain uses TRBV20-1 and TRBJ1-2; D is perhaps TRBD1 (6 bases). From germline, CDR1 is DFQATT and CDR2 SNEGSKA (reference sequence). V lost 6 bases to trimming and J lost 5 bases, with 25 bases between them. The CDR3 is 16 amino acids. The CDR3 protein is CSAFSTQGLGYYGYTF. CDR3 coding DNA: TGCAGTGCCTTCTCCACACAGGGTTTGGGATATTATGGCTACACCTTC.

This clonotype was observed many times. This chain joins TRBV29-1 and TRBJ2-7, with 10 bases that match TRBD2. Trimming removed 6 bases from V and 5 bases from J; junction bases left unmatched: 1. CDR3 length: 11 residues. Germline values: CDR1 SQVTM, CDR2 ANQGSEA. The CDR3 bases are TGCAGCGTCGGACTAGCGGACGAGCAGTACTTC. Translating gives CSVGLADEQYF.

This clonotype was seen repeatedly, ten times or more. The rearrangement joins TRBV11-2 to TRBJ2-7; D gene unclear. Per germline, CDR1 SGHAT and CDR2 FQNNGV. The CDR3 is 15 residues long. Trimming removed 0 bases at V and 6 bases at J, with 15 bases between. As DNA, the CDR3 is TGTGCCAGCAGCTTAGAGGTATTTCCTCGGATCGAGCAGTACTTC. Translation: CASSLEVFPRIEQYF.

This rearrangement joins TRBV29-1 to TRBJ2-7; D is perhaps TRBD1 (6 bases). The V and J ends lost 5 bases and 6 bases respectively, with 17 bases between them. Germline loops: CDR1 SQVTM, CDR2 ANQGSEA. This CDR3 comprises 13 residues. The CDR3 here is CSVSLQGFPEQYF. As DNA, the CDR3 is TGCAGCGTTTCGTTACAGGGTTTTCCCGAGCAGTACTTC.

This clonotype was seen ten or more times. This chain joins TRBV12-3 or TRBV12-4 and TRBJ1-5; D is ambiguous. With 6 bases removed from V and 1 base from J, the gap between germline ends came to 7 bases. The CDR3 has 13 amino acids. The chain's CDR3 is CASRSGSNQPQHF. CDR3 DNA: TGTGCCAGCAGAAGCGGCAGCAATCAGCCCCAGCATTTT.

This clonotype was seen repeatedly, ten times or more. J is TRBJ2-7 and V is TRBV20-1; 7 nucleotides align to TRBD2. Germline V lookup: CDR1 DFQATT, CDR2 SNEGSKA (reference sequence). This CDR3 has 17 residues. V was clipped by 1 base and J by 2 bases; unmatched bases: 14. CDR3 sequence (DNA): TGCAGTGCTAGAGGTCTTGAGAGCGGGAAATTCCCCTACGAGCAGTACTTC. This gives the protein CSARGLESGKFPYEQYF.

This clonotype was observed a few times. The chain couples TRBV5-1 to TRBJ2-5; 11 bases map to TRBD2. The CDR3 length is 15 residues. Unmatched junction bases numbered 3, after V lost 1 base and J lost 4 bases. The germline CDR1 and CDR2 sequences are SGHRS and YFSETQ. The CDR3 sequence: CASSLTSGSGETQYF. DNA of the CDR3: TGCGCCAGCAGCTTGACTAGCGGGAGTGGAGAGACCCAGTACTTC.

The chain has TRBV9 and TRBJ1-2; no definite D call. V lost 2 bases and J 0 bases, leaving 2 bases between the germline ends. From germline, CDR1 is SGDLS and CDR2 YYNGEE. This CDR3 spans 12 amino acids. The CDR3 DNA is TGTGCCAGCAGCGTCCCTAACTATGGCTACACCTTC. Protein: CASSVPNYGYTF.

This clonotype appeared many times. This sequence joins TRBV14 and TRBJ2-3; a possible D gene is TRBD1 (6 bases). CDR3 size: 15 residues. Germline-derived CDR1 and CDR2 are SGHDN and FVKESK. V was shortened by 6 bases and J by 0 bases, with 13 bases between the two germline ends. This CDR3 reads CASRQTGLSTDTQYF. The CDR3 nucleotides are TGTGCCAGCAGACAAACAGGGCTCAGCACAGATACGCAGTATTTT.

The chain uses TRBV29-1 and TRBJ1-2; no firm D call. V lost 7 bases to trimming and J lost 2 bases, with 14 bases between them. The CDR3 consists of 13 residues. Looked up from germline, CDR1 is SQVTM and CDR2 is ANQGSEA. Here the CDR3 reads CSAAYAGNYGYTF. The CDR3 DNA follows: TGCAGCGCCGCGTATGCCGGGAACTATGGCTACACCTTC.

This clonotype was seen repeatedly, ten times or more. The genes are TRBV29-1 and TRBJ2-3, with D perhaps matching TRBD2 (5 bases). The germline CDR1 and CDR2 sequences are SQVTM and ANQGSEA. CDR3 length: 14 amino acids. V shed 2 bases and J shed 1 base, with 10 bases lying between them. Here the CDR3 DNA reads TGCAGCGTTGAATCGGACTTAGGCACAGATACGCAGTATTTT. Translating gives CSVESDLGTDTQYF.

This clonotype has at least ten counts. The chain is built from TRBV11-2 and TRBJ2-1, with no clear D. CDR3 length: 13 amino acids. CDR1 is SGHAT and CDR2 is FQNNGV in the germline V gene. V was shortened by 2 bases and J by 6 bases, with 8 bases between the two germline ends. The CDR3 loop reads CASSLSAFNEQFF. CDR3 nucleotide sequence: TGTGCCAGCAGCTTATCCGCTTTCAATGAGCAGTTCTTC.